These 9 T cell receptor beta chains originate from one sample sequenced in a study of PD-L1 blockade in urothelial cancer. Sequencing was performed with immunoSEQ multiplex PCR; in TCRdb, only in-frame clones are kept and a portion is missing. Here the sample spans about 91,000 clones, 75% to 90% being singletons. The time point: peripheral blood 6 weeks after treatment start. This material consisted of PBMCs, taken around atezolizumab (anti-PD-L1) treatment. The receptors were gathered from an older man with urothelial cancer.

The genes are TRBV7-9 and TRBJ2-2; a weak D match, TRBD1 (6 bases). V lost 2 bases and J 3 bases, leaving 10 bases between the germline ends. Germline values: CDR1 SEHNR, CDR2 FQNEAQ (reference sequence). The CDR3 extends over 15 amino acids. CDR3 sequence (DNA): TGTGCCAGCAGCTTACGACGGACAGACACCGGGGAGCTGTTTTTT. Encoded protein: CASSLRRTDTGELFF. The full variable domain, in which reference TRBV7-9 and TRBJ2-2 provide the parts outside the CDR3, is DTGVSQNPRHKITKRGQNVTFRCDPISEHNRLYWYRQTLGQGPEFLTYFQNEAQLEKSRLLSDRFSAERPKGSFSTLEIQRTEQGDSAMYLCASSLRRTDTGELFFGEGSRLTVL.

V gene TRBV5-1 combines with J gene TRBJ2-2; D may be TRBD1 (5 bases). V lost 5 bases and J lost 0, with 8 bases in between. The CDR3 is 14 residues long. Germline CDR1 reads SGHRS; CDR2 reads YFSETQ. The CDR3 region has the DNA TGCGCCAGCAGGGCAGGGACGAACACCGGGGAGCTGTTTTTT. Its translation is CASRAGTNTGELFF. Looking up the rest from reference TRBV5-1 and TRBJ2-2 gives the full variable domain: KAGVTQTPRYLIKTRGQQVTLSCSPISGHRSVSWYQQTPGQGLQFLFEYFSETQRNKGNFPGRFSGRQFSNSRSEMNVSTLELGDSALYLCASRAGTNTGELFFGEGSRLTVL.

The chain couples TRBV5-4 to TRBJ1-4, with a possible D match to TRBD1 (5 bases). This CDR3 is 13 amino acids long. Looked up from germline, CDR1 is SGHNT and CDR2 is YYREEE (reference sequence). V lost 4 bases to trimming and J lost 8 bases, with 12 bases between them. CDR3 loop: CASSAWGEEKLFF. Here the CDR3 DNA reads TGTGCCAGCAGCGCATGGGGGGAAGAAAAACTGTTTTTT.

This clone was seen once. The chain uses TRBV7-9 and TRBJ1-2; perhaps TRBD1 as D (6 bases). The germline V and J ends were trimmed by 5 bases and 6 bases, with 13 bases remaining between them. The CDR3 sequence is 13 residues long. Germline V CDR1 and CDR2: SEHNR, FQNEAQ (reference sequence). The CDR3 region has the DNA TGTGCCAGCAGCAAGGCGGGGGCGCATGGCTACACCTTC. Protein: CASSKAGAHGYTF.

The chain is built from TRBV28 and TRBJ2-5; 11 bases align to TRBD2. Germline CDR1 MDHEN, CDR2 SYDVKM. V was pared by 6 bases and J by 5 bases, with 11 bases of the junction left unmatched. CDR3 length: 16 residues. CDR3: CASSPILAGGSETQYF. CDR3 bases: TGTGCCAGCAGCCCCATCCTAGCGGGAGGATCGGAGACCCAGTACTTC.

The chain employs TRBV29-1 and TRBJ1-1; D possibly corresponds to TRBD1 (5 bases). Germline assignment: CDR1 SQVTM and CDR2 ANQGSEA. Trimming removed 4 bases at V and 1 base at J, with 13 bases between. The CDR3 runs to 14 residues. Here the CDR3 DNA reads TGCAGCGTTGGCATTCAGGGCGGGAACACTGAAGCTTTCTTT. It codes for CSVGIQGGNTEAFF.

This chain joins TRBV11-2 and TRBJ1-1; 8 bases line up with TRBD1. The germline CDR1 and CDR2 sequences are SGHAT and FQNNGV. V gave up 3 bases and J gave up 7 bases; unmatched junction bases: 7. The CDR3 sequence is 14 residues long. In DNA, the CDR3 is TGTGCCAGCAGCTTTAACAGGGGGGACCTTGAAGCTTTCTTT. Translated, it gives CASSFNRGDLEAFF.

V is TRBV28 and J is TRBJ2-7; D call uncertain. Trimming removed 3 bases from V and 5 bases from J, with 5 bases in between. The CDR3 has 11 residues. CDR1 is MDHEN and CDR2 is SYDVKM in the germline V gene. The CDR3 loop reads CASSFHDEQYF. As DNA, the CDR3 is TGTGCCAGCAGTTTTCATGACGAGCAGTACTTC.

The genes are TRBV7-2 and TRBJ2-1; the match to TRBD1 covers 9 bases. J was trimmed by 8 bases and V by 4 bases; bases with no gene match: 15. CDR1 is SGHTA and CDR2 is FQGNSA in the germline V gene. The length of the CDR3 is 17 residues. The CDR3 is CASSSGPGTGIMDEQFF. The CDR3 bases are TGTGCCAGCAGCTCCGGCCCCGGGACAGGGATTATGGATGAGCAGTTCTTC.